This T cell receptor (beta chain) was documented in a study of blood T cell repertoires in COVID-19. In the study overall: Spain, Italy and the United States supplied samples that represented acute and convalescent COVID-19. The analysed material was cDNA or gDNA that came from T cells, B-cell-depleted T cells, or PBMCs.

Methods used by the authors: Researchers report that nucleated cell counts were estimated from reference gene primer amplification. The method was immunoSEQ multiplex PCR; TCRdb's version includes in-frame clones alone and lacks a portion of them. V and J calls and clone size are copied from that table; D and trimming were computed from the DNA. Of 120,000 or so clones listed, 90% are singletons. Followed longitudinally, the Seattle patients had been enrolled during active infection. Per the germline V gene, CDR1 is SGDLS and CDR2 is YYNGEE. This CDR3 contains 13 residues. The J segment lost 4 bases and the V segment lost 2 bases, leaving 0 bases of the junction unmatched. This clone was observed a few times. In the same sample, other DNA sequences code for this CDR3.

The sample consisted of peripheral blood. The chain uses TRBV9 and TRBJ2-5; 9 positions agree with TRBD2. The receptor comes from an older woman with COVID-19, enrolled during active disease. CDR3 coding DNA: TGTGCCAGCAGCGTGGGACTAGCAGAGACCCAGTACTTC. Translating gives CASSVGLAETQYF.